Shown below are 32 T cell receptor beta chains from a single sample sequenced in a study of a mutant IDH1 vaccine in newly diagnosed glioma. TCRdb keeps only in-frame clones here, not all; method: immunoSEQ multiplex PCR. Of tens of thousands of clones listed, just over 85% were seen once; the top ten hold 2.9%. The time point was: baseline, week 1 (first vaccination visit). The treatment: pre-vaccination baseline after standard-of-care therapy. The input for sequencing was PBMCs, taken from a glioma patient treated with radiotherapy, temozolomide or both. The receptors come from a man aged 30 to 45 with glioma.

The chain has TRBV5-4 and TRBJ1-6; 7 bases fit TRBD1. V lost 3 bases to trimming and J lost 7 bases; unmatched junction nucleotides: 4. CDR3 size: 14 residues. Germline values: CDR1 SGHNT, CDR2 YYREEE (reference sequence). This CDR3 is CASSSQGTNSPLHF. CDR3 in DNA: TGTGCCAGCAGCTCACAGGGGACAAATTCACCCCTCCACTTT.

The CDR3: CASAHGTDNSPLHF. The CDR3 nucleotides read TGTGCCAGCGCCCATGGAACAGATAATTCACCCCTCCACTTT. This chain links TRBV2 with TRBJ1-6; no firm D call. Germline V gene sequence: CDR1 SNHLY, CDR2 FYNNEI. V was cut by 8 bases and J by 5 bases, with 13 bases left in between. This CDR3 comprises 14 residues.

This clone has just a few counts. V gene TRBV7-9 combines with J gene TRBJ2-5; maybe TRBD2 (6 bases). V lost 6 bases and J 2 bases, leaving 19 bases between the germline ends. The CDR3 has 16 amino acids. The germline V gene encodes CDR1 SEHNR and CDR2 FQNEAQ (reference sequence). The CDR3 nucleotides read TGTGCCAGCAGTTGGCGTGGGGGGACCCATCAAGAGACCCAGTACTTC. Amino acids: CASSWRGGTHQETQYF.

The chain joins TRBV4-2 to TRBJ2-5; D remains unclear. Germline values: CDR1 LGHNA, CDR2 YNFKEQ. The CDR3 has 15 amino acids. The germline V and J ends were trimmed by 0 bases and 5 bases, with 13 bases remaining between them. The CDR3 spells CASSQDLVGRETQYF. The CDR3 DNA sequence: TGTGCCAGCAGCCAAGATCTAGTGGGAAGGGAGACCCAGTACTTC.

V and J are TRBV19 and TRBJ2-2, with a tentative D call TRBD1 (5 bases). CDR1 is LNHDA and CDR2 is SQIVND in the germline V gene (reference sequence). The CDR3 is 16 residues long. Trimming took off 6 bases at V and 0 bases at J, with 14 bases between the two ends. The CDR3 bases are TGTGCCAGTAGACGACAGCTCCTTACGAACACCGGGGAGCTGTTTTTT. Protein: CASRRQLLTNTGELFF.

This clone was observed a few times. The chain joins TRBV28 to TRBJ1-2, with 7 bases aligning to TRBD1. The CDR3 runs 14 residues. V lost 1 base, J lost 7 bases, and 6 bases stayed unmatched. Germline loops: CDR1 MDHEN, CDR2 SYDVKM. The CDR3, as DNA: TGTGCCAGCAGTTTATTATCACAGGGGACTGGCTACACCTTC. It yields the protein CASSLLSQGTGYTF.

The chain is built from TRBV5-4 and TRBJ1-2; 7 nucleotides line up with TRBD1. After removal of 0 bases from V and 5 bases from J, the junction contained 13 bases not matched to a gene. CDR1 and CDR2 from the germline V gene are SGHNT and YYREEE (reference sequence). There are 17 residues in the CDR3. In DNA, the CDR3 is TGTGCCAGCAGCTTGGGGAACAGGGTCAGGGGGGGATATGGCTACACCTTC. It yields the protein CASSLGNRVRGGYGYTF.

This chain uses TRBV19 with TRBJ1-3; a weak D match, TRBD1 (5 bases). Germline CDR1 and CDR2: LNHDA and SQIVND (reference sequence). The CDR3 is 15 amino acids. Between the trimmed V and J ends, which lost 7 bases and 2 bases, there was a span of 15 bases. In DNA, the CDR3 is TGTGCCAGTAATTTTGGGAGGGGACCTGGAAACACCATATATTTT. Translation: CASNFGRGPGNTIYF.

The chain uses TRBV5-1 and TRBJ2-5; 8 bases align to TRBD1. The CDR3 spans 16 residues. Germline V gene data show CDR1 as SGHRS and CDR2 as YFSETQ. Trimming took 0 bases from V and 2 from J; bases not matched to a gene: 6. CDR3 residues: CASSLEPTGAQETQYF. CDR3 in DNA: TGCGCCAGCAGCTTGGAACCGACAGGGGCACAAGAGACCCAGTACTTC.

The chain uses TRBV19 and TRBJ1-1, with 7 bases lining up with TRBD1. The CDR3 totals 11 residues. The V gene's germline CDR1 is LNHDA and CDR2 SQIVND (reference sequence). V was clipped by 9 bases and J by 4 bases; unmatched bases: 2. CDR3 protein: CARPGGTEAFF. The CDR3 coding sequence is TGTGCCAGGCCAGGGGGCACTGAAGCTTTCTTT.

The chain has TRBV5-1 and TRBJ1-4; no firm D call. V gave up 7 bases and J gave up 4 bases, with 8 bases separating them. The CDR3 covers 12 residues. Germline CDR1 and CDR2: SGHRS and YFSETQ. DNA of the CDR3: TGCGCCAGCCGACTTAATAATGAAAAACTGTTTTTT. This sequence encodes CASRLNNEKLFF. The variable domain in full, completed from reference TRBV5-1 and TRBJ1-4, reads KAGVTQTPRYLIKTRGQQVTLSCSPISGHRSVSWYQQTPGQGLQFLFEYFSETQRNKGNFPGRFSGRQFSNSRSEMNVSTLELGDSALYLCASRLNNEKLFFGSGTQLSVL.

J is TRBJ2-4 and V is TRBV5-6; D remains ambiguous. The CDR3 sequence is 13 residues long. Trimming stripped 0 bases from V and 5 bases from J, with 6 bases between. Germline CDR1 and CDR2: SGHDT and YYEEEE. The CDR3 DNA is TGTGCCAGCAGCTTGGCCGGCGAAAACATTCAGTACTTC. It encodes CASSLAGENIQYF.

The gene calls are TRBV5-6 and TRBJ2-2; unclear D gene. From germline, CDR1 is SGHDT and CDR2 YYEEEE. This CDR3 spans 14 amino acids. Trimming removed 3 bases from V and 0 bases from J, with 6 bases in between. The CDR3 here is CASSWSTNTGELFF. The CDR3 region has the DNA TGTGCCAGCAGCTGGAGTACGAACACCGGGGAGCTGTTTTTT.

This clone was seen a single time. The chain uses TRBV15 and TRBJ1-6; D is ambiguous. CDR3 length: 19 residues. The ends were cut back, 3 bases at V and 6 bases at J, with 24 bases in the middle. From germline, CDR1 is LNHNV and CDR2 YYDKDF (reference sequence). DNA of the CDR3: TGTGCCACCAGCAGCCAACGGGCGACGCGGGGTTTTTCTAATTCACCCCTCCACTTT. Residues: CATSSQRATRGFSNSPLHF.

This clone was observed a handful of times. The rearrangement uses TRBV11-2 and TRBJ2-1; TRBD2 matches at 12 bases. The CDR3 runs to 19 residues. From germline, CDR1 is SGHAT and CDR2 FQNNGV. The V segment lost 2 bases and the J segment 2 bases; nucleotides outside the gene matches: 10. CDR3 protein: CASSLMRASGGATYNEQFF. The CDR3 DNA reads as TGTGCCAGCAGCTTAATGAGGGCTAGCGGGGGGGCCACCTACAATGAGCAGTTCTTC.

The gene calls are TRBV5-4 and TRBJ2-5, with 7 positions matching TRBD2. This CDR3 has 19 residues. V shed 1 base, J shed 4 bases, and the junction held 19 bases outside the gene matches. Germline values: CDR1 SGHNT, CDR2 YYREEE (reference sequence). The CDR3 spells CASSLLLTPVEGGGETQYF. CDR3 coding DNA: TGTGCCAGCAGCTTGTTGTTGACCCCGGTGGAGGGCGGGGGAGAGACCCAGTACTTC.

The V and J genes are TRBV27 and TRBJ1-6; a weak D match, TRBD1 (5 bases). V was cut by 3 bases and J by 2 bases, with 8 bases left in between. The CDR3 spans 15 residues. Germline V gene sequence: CDR1 MNHEY, CDR2 SMNVEV (reference sequence). The CDR3 bases are TGTGCCAGCAGTTTCTCGGGGGCCTATAATTCACCCCTCCACTTT. Its protein is CASSFSGAYNSPLHF.

V usage is TRBV28 and J usage is TRBJ1-2; TRBD1 might be the D (6 bases). Germline CDR1 and CDR2: MDHEN and SYDVKM. Trimming cost V 4 bases and J 8 bases, with 20 bases left between them. The CDR3 length is 15 residues. CDR3 region: CASSWDMGQGEGYTF. The CDR3, as DNA: TGTGCCAGCAGTTGGGACATGGGCCAAGGAGAGGGCTACACCTTC.

The chain joins TRBV27 to TRBJ2-7, with a possible D match to TRBD1 (5 bases). CDR1 is MNHEY, CDR2 SMNVEV, per germline (reference sequence). The V and J ends lost 3 bases and 1 base respectively, with 7 bases between them. This CDR3 is built from 13 residues. The CDR3 DNA follows: TGTGCCAGCAGTTTTCAGGGTTCCTACGAGCAGTACTTC. Amino acids: CASSFQGSYEQYF.

The chain uses TRBV11-2 and TRBJ2-1, with 7 positions matching TRBD1. The germline V gene encodes CDR1 SGHAT and CDR2 FQNNGV. J was trimmed by 9 bases and V by 5 bases; bases with no gene match: 13. The CDR3 loop spans 15 amino acids. CDR3 residues: CASSPPGQPAGEQFF. The CDR3 DNA is TGTGCCAGCAGCCCACCGGGACAGCCCGCCGGTGAGCAGTTCTTC.

This chain uses TRBV7-8 with TRBJ2-3; D unclear. The CDR3 totals 14 residues. V dropped 2 bases and J dropped 0 bases, with 6 bases sitting between them. The germline CDR1 and CDR2 sequences are SGHVS and FQNEAQ. The DNA of the CDR3 is TGTGCCAGCAGCTTACTAGGCAGCACAGATACGCAGTATTTT. This gives the protein CASSLLGSTDTQYF.

J is TRBJ2-7 and V is TRBV11-2; 7 bases agree with TRBD1. Unmatched junction bases numbered 13, after V lost 5 bases and J lost 3 bases. This CDR3 region has 16 residues. Germline V gives CDR1 SGHAT, CDR2 FQNNGV. CDR3 region: CASSSPQGRLGYEQYF. CDR3 nucleotide sequence: TGTGCCAGCAGCAGTCCACAGGGGCGGCTGGGCTACGAGCAGTACTTC.

This clone was detected only once. J is TRBJ1-4 and V is TRBV30; D possibly corresponds to TRBD1 (6 bases). The CDR3 length is 17 residues. Germline lookup yields CDR1 GTSNPN and CDR2 SVGIG (reference sequence). Deletions cut 1 base from V and 0 bases from J, with 15 bases between. CDR3 in amino acids: CAWSAYGRGTTNEKLFF. The DNA of the CDR3 is TGTGCCTGGAGTGCGTATGGCAGGGGCACAACTAATGAAAAACTGTTTTTT.

A single count supports this clone. V and J are TRBV6-6 and TRBJ1-5, with 9 bases aligning to TRBD1. Germline-derived CDR1 and CDR2 are MNHNY and SVGAGI (reference sequence). Germline trimming cut 2 bases from V and 3 bases from J; bases unmatched to any gene: 2. This CDR3 is built from 15 residues. CDR3 sequence: CASSYGTGFNQPQHF. The CDR3 DNA sequence: TGTGCCAGCAGTTACGGGACAGGGTTCAATCAGCCCCAGCATTTT.

CDR3 in amino acids: CASSLSKGFYEQYF. CDR3 DNA: TGTGCCAGCAGTTTATCGAAGGGGTTCTACGAGCAGTACTTC. The chain is built from TRBV27 and TRBJ2-7, with D perhaps TRBD1 (5 bases). The germline CDR1 and CDR2 sequences are MNHEY and SMNVEV (reference sequence). This CDR3 comprises 14 residues. V dropped 0 bases and J dropped 3 bases, with 9 bases sitting between them.

The chain has TRBV7-9 and TRBJ1-2; D may be TRBD1 (5 bases). The CDR3 totals 17 residues. In germline, CDR1 is SEHNR, CDR2 FQNEAQ (reference sequence). With 5 bases removed from V and 0 bases from J, the gap between germline ends came to 19 bases. The CDR3 region has the DNA TGTGCCAGCAGCCCGCCCTGGGGCAGTAAAGCTAACTATGGCTACACCTTC. Protein: CASSPPWGSKANYGYTF.

The chain is built from TRBV7-8 and TRBJ2-1; the D gene is possibly TRBD2 (6 bases). CDR3 length equals 13 residues. Per the germline V gene, CDR1 is SGHVS and CDR2 is FQNEAQ. Between the trimmed V and J ends, which lost 3 bases and 4 bases, there was a span of 7 bases. The CDR3 region is CASSFGTYNEQFF. The CDR3 DNA reads TGTGCCAGCAGCTTTGGGACTTACAATGAGCAGTTCTTC.

The CDR3 spells CRLARGTEAFF. CDR3 in DNA: TGCAGACTCGCTCGAGGGACTGAAGCTTTCTTT. The chain is built from TRBV20-1 and TRBJ1-1; D unresolved. The CDR3 totals 11 residues. Germline V gives CDR1 DFQATT, CDR2 SNEGSKA (reference sequence).

The rearrangement uses TRBV5-6 and TRBJ1-1, with 12 bases fitting TRBD1. The CDR3 has 18 amino acids. Unmatched junction bases numbered 7, after V lost 0 bases and J lost 1 base. Germline V gives CDR1 SGHDT, CDR2 YYEEEE. The CDR3 DNA follows: TGTGCCAGCAGCTTGGGGGCCGGGACAGGGGGCAGGAACACTGAAGCTTTCTTT. This codes for CASSLGAGTGGRNTEAFF.

The rearrangement joins TRBV7-2 to TRBJ1-1; D gene uncertain. Germline CDR1 is SGHTA and CDR2 is FQGNSA. The CDR3 contains 15 residues. Trimming left V 1 base short and J 4 bases short, with 13 bases between. The DNA for the CDR3 is TGTGCCAGCAGCTTAGATAGGTCCATGGGCACTGAAGCTTTCTTT. Protein product: CASSLDRSMGTEAFF. Looking up the rest from reference TRBV7-2 and TRBJ1-1 gives the full variable domain: GAGVSQSPSNKVTEKGKDVELRCDPISGHTALYWYRQSLGQGLEFLIYFQGNSAPDKSGLPSDRFSAERTGGSVSTLTIQRTQQEDSAVYLCASSLDRSMGTEAFFGQGTRLTVV.

The chain carries TRBV19 and TRBJ1-5, with 7 bases lining up with TRBD1. Germline V gene sequence: CDR1 LNHDA, CDR2 SQIVND (reference sequence). This CDR3 has 16 residues. Germline trimming cut 4 bases from V and 5 bases from J; bases unmatched to any gene: 11. The CDR3 nucleotides read TGTGCCAGTAGTAATCCCGACAGGGCGAGCCATCAGCCCCAGCATTTT. The encoded protein is CASSNPDRASHQPQHF.

The V gene is TRBV28, the J gene TRBJ2-1; 11 bases line up with TRBD2. CDR1 and CDR2 from the germline V gene are MDHEN and SYDVKM. The CDR3 covers 16 residues. The trim removed 5 bases at V and 3 bases at J, leaving 6 bases unmatched. The CDR3 DNA reads TGTGCCAGCAGTGCCCTAGCGGGGGGCCACTACAATGAGCAGTTCTTC. The encoded protein is CASSALAGGHYNEQFF.